The following is a T cell receptor (beta chain) sequence with its context. The data are from a study of blood T cell repertoires in COVID-19. Using immunoSEQ multiplex PCR, the repertoire was profiled, and TCRdb retains in-frame clones only, with some absent. The sample includes about 190,000 clones, roughly 80% of them seen just once. The sequencing sample was made of peripheral blood. The clonotype comes from a woman in her twenties or thirties with acute or convalescent COVID-19.

In DNA, the CDR3 is TGTGCCTGGAGTCCGATTACTAGTCTATCCTACGAGCAGTACTTC. Residues: CAWSPITSLSYEQYF. J is TRBJ2-7 and V is TRBV30; weak D call: TRBD2 (5 bases). The CDR3 extends over 15 amino acids. CDR1 and CDR2 (germline): GTSNPN, SVGIG (reference sequence). The ends were cut back, 2 bases at V and 1 base at J, with 15 bases in the middle.